Sequencing of this TCR beta chain was carried out in a study of T cell changes during pregnancy in multiple sclerosis. This CDR3 region has 12 residues. Trimming stripped 6 bases from V and 2 bases from J, with 10 bases between. The germline gives CDR1 SQVTM, CDR2 ANQGSEA. The assay was immunoSEQ multiplex PCR, and TCRdb's table has in-frame clones only and misses some. The sample shows some 110,000 clones, 80% to 95% of them seen only once. Sample: peripheral blood, taken in the third trimester of pregnancy. J is TRBJ1-1 and V is TRBV29-1; unclear D gene. The source of this sequence is a female donor with multiple sclerosis, enrolled in a pregnancy study. CDR3: CSVTRVNTEAFF. The CDR3 DNA reads as TGCAGCGTGACGAGGGTAAACACTGAAGCTTTCTTT.